This passage covers 22 T cell receptor beta chains from one sample sequenced in a study of Tregs in tolerant kidney transplant recipients. TCRdb's table, derived via immunoSEQ multiplex PCR, lists solely in-frame clones and lacks some. The sample holds about 240,000 clones, about 86% seen once. The sample taken for sequencing was CD4+ T cells from blood. These receptors originate from a human donor in good health.

The chain carries TRBV27 and TRBJ2-6; 7 positions match TRBD1. Germline CDR1 is MNHEY and CDR2 is SMNVEV (reference sequence). This CDR3 region has 18 residues. V dropped 0 bases and J dropped 0; count of bases not matched to a gene: 5. The CDR3, as DNA: TGTGCCAGCAGTTTATCGGGGACAGAACACTCTGGGGCCAACGTCCTGACTTTC. Translated: CASSLSGTEHSGANVLTF.

The chain joins TRBV2 to TRBJ2-7; D is uncertain. V was trimmed by 6 bases and J by 6 bases, leaving 18 bases between them. The CDR3 is 14 residues long. Germline values: CDR1 SNHLY, CDR2 FYNNEI. CDR3 coding DNA: TGTGCCAGCAGAGCCAGAGTCCTTAGAGGCGAGCAGTACTTC. Its translation is CASRARVLRGEQYF. Using reference TRBV2 and TRBJ2-7 for the parts outside the CDR3, the full variable domain is EPEVTQTPSHQVTQMGQEVILRCVPISNHLYFYWYRQILGQKVEFLVSFYNNEISEKSEIFDDQFSVERPDGSNFTLKIRSTKLEDSAMYFCASRARVLRGEQYFGPGTRLTVT.

The rearrangement joins TRBV25-1 to TRBJ1-6; TRBD1 might be the D (5 bases). Germline lookup yields CDR1 MGHDK and CDR2 SYGVNS. The V end was cut by 7 bases, the J end by 8 bases, with 12 bases between. The CDR3 totals 13 residues. This chain's CDR3 is CASTRDGDSPLHF. CDR3 bases: TGTGCCAGCACGAGGGACGGGGATTCACCCCTCCACTTT.

This chain uses TRBV7-9 with TRBJ2-6; D unresolved. Germline loops: CDR1 SEHNR, CDR2 FQNEAQ (reference sequence). The ends were cut back, 0 bases at V and 0 bases at J, with 12 bases in the middle. The CDR3 length is 18 residues. The CDR3 reads CASSLASGRNSGANVLTF. CDR3 in DNA: TGTGCCAGCAGCTTAGCGTCTGGACGTAACTCTGGGGCCAACGTCCTGACTTTC. The full variable domain, in which reference TRBV7-9 and TRBJ2-6 provide the parts outside the CDR3, is DTGVSQNPRHKITKRGQNVTFRCDPISEHNRLYWYRQTLGQGPEFLTYFQNEAQLEKSRLLSDRFSAERPKGSFSTLEIQRTEQGDSAMYLCASSLASGRNSGANVLTFGAGSRLTVL.

The chain has TRBV6-5 and TRBJ1-2; D gene ambiguous. Trimming pared 5 bases from V and 4 bases from J, leaving 8 bases between. Germline CDR1 MNHEY, CDR2 SVGAGI. The CDR3 spans 12 residues. CDR3 in DNA: TGTGCCAGCAGTCACGAGGGCTATGGCTACACCTTC. As protein: CASSHEGYGYTF.

V gene TRBV25-1 combines with J gene TRBJ2-1, with a tentative D call TRBD2 (6 bases). CDR3 size: 17 residues. Germline V gives CDR1 MGHDK, CDR2 SYGVNS. The V and J ends lost 3 bases and 0 bases respectively, with 15 bases between them. CDR3 sequence (DNA): TGTGCCAGCAGTGACCACCTAGGAGGGAGCTCCTACAATGAGCAGTTCTTC. Protein sequence: CASSDHLGGSSYNEQFF.

This clone was detected only once. The chain has TRBV9 and TRBJ2-1, with a tentative D call TRBD1 (6 bases). CDR1 is SGDLS and CDR2 is YYNGEE in the germline V gene. V lost 3 bases to trimming and J lost 12 bases, with 22 bases between them. The CDR3 runs to 15 residues. Written as DNA, the CDR3 is TGTGCCAGCAGCGGATTCGATTTGGGGACAAAGGGGCAGTTCTTC. Translated, it gives CASSGFDLGTKGQFF.

The chain carries TRBV7-9 and TRBJ1-2; D remains ambiguous. Per germline, CDR1 SEHNR and CDR2 FQNEAQ (reference sequence). This CDR3 spans 15 amino acids. Trimming pared 5 bases from V and 5 bases from J, leaving 18 bases between. The CDR3 sequence: CASSPRQGIGYGYTF. CDR3 sequence (DNA): TGTGCCAGCAGCCCCAGACAAGGGATAGGGTATGGCTACACCTTC.

The chain links TRBV6-6 to TRBJ2-5; 15 bases are shared with TRBD2. The end of the DNA is better explained by TRBJ2-7, so the J call may be wrong. CDR3 length: 15 residues. Germline loops: CDR1 MNHNY, CDR2 SVGAGI (reference sequence). The CDR3 region is CASSDGTSGRNEQYF. The CDR3 DNA reads as TGTGCCAGCAGCGACGGGACTAGCGGGAGGAACGAGCAGTACTTC.

The CDR3 DNA sequence: TGTGCCAGCGGTCCGATCGCGAGGGACTATGGCTACACCTTC. This translates into CASGPIARDYGYTF. The rearrangement links TRBV4-2 to TRBJ1-2, with D hard to call. Deletions cut 8 bases from V and 3 bases from J, with 16 bases between. This CDR3 contains 14 residues. The germline gives CDR1 LGHNA, CDR2 YNFKEQ.

This clone was detected only a few times. The genes are TRBV5-1 and TRBJ1-2; 9 bases are shared with TRBD1. The V gene's germline CDR1 is SGHRS and CDR2 YFSETQ. V shed 0 bases, J shed 8 bases, and the junction held 11 bases outside the gene matches. The CDR3 is 16 residues long. CDR3 nucleotide sequence: TGCGCCAGCAGCTTGGAGCTTCTACAGGGGGCGGGAGGCTACACCTTC. Its protein is CASSLELLQGAGGYTF.

The CDR3 sequence: CASSPGQYNEQFF. In nucleotides, the CDR3 is TGTGCCAGCAGCCCCGGCCAGTACAATGAGCAGTTCTTC. The chain links TRBV6-6 to TRBJ2-1; D ambiguous. V lost 6 bases and J 4 bases, leaving 10 bases between the germline ends. Germline lookup yields CDR1 MNHNY and CDR2 SVGAGI (reference sequence). The length of the CDR3 is 13 residues.

This chain connects TRBV14 to TRBJ2-7; unclear D gene. This CDR3 has 11 residues. The germline CDR1 and CDR2 sequences are SGHDN and FVKESK. The germline V and J ends were trimmed by 7 bases and 4 bases, with 8 bases remaining between them. The CDR3 DNA follows: TGTGCCAGCAACCCGGAATACGAGCAGTACTTC. This codes for CASNPEYEQYF.

For this clone: The identical CDR3 is also encoded by other nucleotide sequences in the sample. V is TRBV11-2 and J is TRBJ1-5; D remains ambiguous. CDR3 length: 13 amino acids. V was pared by 5 bases and J by 5 bases, with 10 bases between. The germline V gene encodes CDR1 SGHAT and CDR2 FQNNGV. The CDR3 spells CASSPAGHQPQHF. In nucleotides, the CDR3 is TGTGCCAGCAGCCCGGCCGGCCATCAGCCCCAGCATTTT. The full variable domain, completed using reference TRBV11-2 and TRBJ1-5, is EAGVAQSPRYKIIEKRQSVAFWCNPISGHATLYWYQQILGQGPKLLIQFQNNGVVDDSQLPKDRFSAERLKGVDSTLKIQPAKLEDSAVYLCASSPAGHQPQHFGDGTRLSIL.

The rearrangement uses TRBV6-5 and TRBJ1-6; perhaps TRBD1 as D (6 bases). The V end was cut by 5 bases, the J end by 15 bases, with 17 bases between. The CDR3 is made up of 13 amino acids. Per germline, CDR1 MNHEY and CDR2 SVGAGI. The CDR3 region is CASSDYYRERLHF. DNA for the CDR3: TGTGCCAGCAGTGACTACTACAGGGAGCGCCTCCACTTT.

The chain joins TRBV19 to TRBJ1-5; D remains ambiguous. The CDR3 covers 16 residues. Germline assignment: CDR1 LNHDA and CDR2 SQIVND (reference sequence). Trimming stripped 7 bases from V and 1 base from J, with 17 bases between. CDR3 protein: CASTRAPSWSNQPQHF. CDR3 sequence (DNA): TGTGCCAGTACCCGGGCCCCCTCGTGGAGCAATCAGCCCCAGCATTTT. Filled out from reference TRBV19 and TRBJ1-5, the complete variable domain reads DGGITQSPKYLFRKEGQNVTLSCEQNLNHDAMYWYRQDPGQGLRLIYYSQIVNDFQKGDIAEGYSVSREKKESFPLTVTSAQKNPTAFYLCASTRAPSWSNQPQHFGDGTRLSIL.

This chain uses TRBV6-5 with TRBJ2-7; 11 positions match TRBD2. This CDR3 spans 15 amino acids. Germline V lookup: CDR1 MNHEY, CDR2 SVGAGI. V lost 8 bases, J lost 1 base, and 7 bases stayed unmatched. The CDR3 bases are TGTGCCAGCGAGGCCGGGACTAGCGGATCCTACGAGCAGTACTTC. Protein product: CASEAGTSGSYEQYF.

The chain combines TRBV11-3 with TRBJ2-1; the match to TRBD1 covers 12 bases. Trimming removed 3 bases from V and 9 bases from J; junction bases left unmatched: 3. This CDR3 region has 14 residues. CDR1 and CDR2 from the germline V gene are SGHNT and YENEEA. CDR3 protein: CASSFGTGGGEQFF. CDR3 DNA sequence: TGTGCCAGCAGCTTTGGGACAGGGGGCGGTGAGCAGTTCTTC.

The CDR3 protein is CSVDDRVNTEAFF. Written as DNA, the CDR3 is TGCAGCGTTGACGACAGGGTGAACACTGAAGCTTTCTTT. The rearrangement links TRBV29-1 to TRBJ1-1; TRBD1 agrees at 7 bases. This CDR3 has 13 residues. CDR1 is SQVTM and CDR2 is ANQGSEA in the germline V gene. The ends lost 3 bases at V and 0 bases at J; junction bases unmatched: 1.

J is TRBJ2-7 and V is TRBV10-3; 7 nucleotides agree with TRBD1. V trimming: 6 bases; J trimming: 0 bases; junction bases outside the gene matches: 5. CDR1 is ENHRY, CDR2 SYGVKD, per germline. The CDR3 has 14 amino acids. The CDR3 region is CAIRETGTSYEQYF. In DNA form, the CDR3 reads TGTGCCATCAGGGAGACAGGGACCTCCTACGAGCAGTACTTC.

CDR3 in DNA: TGTGCCAGCAGTCCGGATCTTAGGAAACAGCCCCAGCATTTT. Translated, it gives CASSPDLRKQPQHF. The gene calls are TRBV2 and TRBJ1-5, with D unresolved. The CDR3 has 14 residues. V dropped 5 bases and J dropped 7 bases, with 15 bases sitting between them. The germline V gene encodes CDR1 SNHLY and CDR2 FYNNEI.

The J gene is TRBJ2-3, the V gene TRBV4-2; D is uncertain. In germline, CDR1 is LGHNA, CDR2 YNFKEQ. V lost 0 bases, J lost 7 bases, and 8 bases lay in between. CDR3 length equals 13 residues. The CDR3 DNA sequence: TGTGCCAGCAGCCAAGAAGGTCCCCATACGCAGTATTTT. Its translation: CASSQEGPHTQYF.